This TCR beta chain was recorded in a study of T cells in Graves' hyperthyroidism and ophthalmopathy. TCR beta CDR3 regions were amplified from RNA transcripts. Researchers ran a first-round RT-PCR on the TCR CDR3 using the HTBI primer set. Each CDR3 protein gets one entry after TCRdb re-called the multiplex PCR reads with MiXCR. In the table there are fewer than 750,000 distinct CDR3 sequences, about 14% of which are singletons. Study-wide points: A 13 V-J signature model discriminated ophthalmopathy versus stable hyperthyroidism.

Source material for PBMCs was about 10 ml fresh peripheral blood. The CDR3 is 14 residues long. V was cut by 4 bases and J by 13 bases, with 25 bases left in between. Germline lookup yields CDR1 SQVTM and CDR2 ANQGSEA. This clonotype was observed many times. Its antigen is unidentified. This TCR came from a woman aged 45-65 years with Graves' ophthalmopathy. Specimen: blood. The chain couples TRBV29-1 to TRBJ1-1; D ambiguous. This CDR3 reads CSVVPKAGSGSGFF. In DNA, the CDR3 is TGCAGCGTTGTACCAAAGGCTGGGTCAGGCTCGGGTTTCTTT.